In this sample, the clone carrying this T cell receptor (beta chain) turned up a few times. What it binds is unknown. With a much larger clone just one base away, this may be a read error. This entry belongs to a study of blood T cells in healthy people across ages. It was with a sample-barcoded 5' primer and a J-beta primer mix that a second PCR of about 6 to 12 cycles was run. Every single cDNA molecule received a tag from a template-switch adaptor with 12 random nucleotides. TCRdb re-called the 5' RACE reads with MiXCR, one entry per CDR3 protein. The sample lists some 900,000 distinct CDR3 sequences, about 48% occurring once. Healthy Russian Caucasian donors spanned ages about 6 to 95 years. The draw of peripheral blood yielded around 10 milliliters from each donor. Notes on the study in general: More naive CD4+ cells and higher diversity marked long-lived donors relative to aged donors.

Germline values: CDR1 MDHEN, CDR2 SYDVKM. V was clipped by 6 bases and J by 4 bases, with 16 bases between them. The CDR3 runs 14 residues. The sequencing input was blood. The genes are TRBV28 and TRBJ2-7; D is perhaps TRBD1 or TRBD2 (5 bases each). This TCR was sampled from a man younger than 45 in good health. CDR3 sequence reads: CASRSTGTRYEQYF. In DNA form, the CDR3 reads TGTGCCAGCAGGTCAACCGGGACCAGATACGAGCAGTACTTC.